This entry is about one T cell receptor (beta chain). What it binds is not known. This record comes from a study of T cells after yellow fever vaccination. On the study more broadly: Low-cell-number fractions underwent preparation using SMART-Seq v4 Ultra Low Input.

Study-wide findings and caveats: Contaminants from the bulk population, in the form of abundant clonotypes, could be found in FACS-sorted repertoires.

Universal primer sites and UMIs were introduced during 5'RACE template-switching synthesis of TCR cDNA. TCRdb reprocessed the 5' RACE reads with MiXCR, giving one entry per CDR3 protein. The data contain 250,000 to 400,000 distinct CDR3 sequences, 3.5% to 4.5% of them singletons. Trimming removed 4 bases at V and 8 bases at J, with 3 bases between. This CDR3 spans 11 amino acids. CDR1 and CDR2 (germline): SNHLY, FYNNEI. The genes are TRBV2 and TRBJ1-6; D gene unclear. The sequence derives from a man aged 18 to 35 who received the YFV17D yellow fever vaccine. Specimen: PBMCs, collected 15 days after the yellow fever booster vaccination. The CDR3 loop reads CASSAYSPLHF. The DNA of the CDR3 is TGTGCCAGCAGTGCATATTCACCCCTCCACTTT. Full variable domain (rest looked up from reference TRBV2 and TRBJ1-6): EPEVTQTPSHQVTQMGQEVILRCVPISNHLYFYWYRQILGQKVEFLVSFYNNEISEKSEIFDDQFSVERPDGSNFTLKIRSTKLEDSAMYFCASSAYSPLHFGNGTRLTVT.